The sequence of this TCR beta chain was determined in a study of OX40 agonist ivuxolimab in advanced cancers. V gave up 4 bases and J gave up 1 base, with 19 bases separating them. This CDR3 contains 17 residues. The germline V gene encodes CDR1 MGHRA and CDR2 YSYEKL. Some clones are missing from TCRdb's copy, which holds only in-frame ones; the method was immunoSEQ multiplex PCR. The repertoire includes tens of thousands of clones, 75% to 90% of them detected once, and 0.37% sits in the top ten. Sample: CD4+ or CD8+ T cells sorted from blood, taken in a trial of the OX40 agonist ivuxolimab. This sequence was found in an adult with an advanced solid tumor such as melanoma, head and neck, liver or kidney cancer. The gene calls are TRBV4-1 and TRBJ2-5; possible D gene TRBD2, 5 bases. CDR3 sequence: CASSPLGEGRAQETQYF. The CDR3 nucleotides are TGCGCCAGCAGCCCCCTAGGTGAGGGCCGTGCCCAAGAGACCCAGTACTTC.